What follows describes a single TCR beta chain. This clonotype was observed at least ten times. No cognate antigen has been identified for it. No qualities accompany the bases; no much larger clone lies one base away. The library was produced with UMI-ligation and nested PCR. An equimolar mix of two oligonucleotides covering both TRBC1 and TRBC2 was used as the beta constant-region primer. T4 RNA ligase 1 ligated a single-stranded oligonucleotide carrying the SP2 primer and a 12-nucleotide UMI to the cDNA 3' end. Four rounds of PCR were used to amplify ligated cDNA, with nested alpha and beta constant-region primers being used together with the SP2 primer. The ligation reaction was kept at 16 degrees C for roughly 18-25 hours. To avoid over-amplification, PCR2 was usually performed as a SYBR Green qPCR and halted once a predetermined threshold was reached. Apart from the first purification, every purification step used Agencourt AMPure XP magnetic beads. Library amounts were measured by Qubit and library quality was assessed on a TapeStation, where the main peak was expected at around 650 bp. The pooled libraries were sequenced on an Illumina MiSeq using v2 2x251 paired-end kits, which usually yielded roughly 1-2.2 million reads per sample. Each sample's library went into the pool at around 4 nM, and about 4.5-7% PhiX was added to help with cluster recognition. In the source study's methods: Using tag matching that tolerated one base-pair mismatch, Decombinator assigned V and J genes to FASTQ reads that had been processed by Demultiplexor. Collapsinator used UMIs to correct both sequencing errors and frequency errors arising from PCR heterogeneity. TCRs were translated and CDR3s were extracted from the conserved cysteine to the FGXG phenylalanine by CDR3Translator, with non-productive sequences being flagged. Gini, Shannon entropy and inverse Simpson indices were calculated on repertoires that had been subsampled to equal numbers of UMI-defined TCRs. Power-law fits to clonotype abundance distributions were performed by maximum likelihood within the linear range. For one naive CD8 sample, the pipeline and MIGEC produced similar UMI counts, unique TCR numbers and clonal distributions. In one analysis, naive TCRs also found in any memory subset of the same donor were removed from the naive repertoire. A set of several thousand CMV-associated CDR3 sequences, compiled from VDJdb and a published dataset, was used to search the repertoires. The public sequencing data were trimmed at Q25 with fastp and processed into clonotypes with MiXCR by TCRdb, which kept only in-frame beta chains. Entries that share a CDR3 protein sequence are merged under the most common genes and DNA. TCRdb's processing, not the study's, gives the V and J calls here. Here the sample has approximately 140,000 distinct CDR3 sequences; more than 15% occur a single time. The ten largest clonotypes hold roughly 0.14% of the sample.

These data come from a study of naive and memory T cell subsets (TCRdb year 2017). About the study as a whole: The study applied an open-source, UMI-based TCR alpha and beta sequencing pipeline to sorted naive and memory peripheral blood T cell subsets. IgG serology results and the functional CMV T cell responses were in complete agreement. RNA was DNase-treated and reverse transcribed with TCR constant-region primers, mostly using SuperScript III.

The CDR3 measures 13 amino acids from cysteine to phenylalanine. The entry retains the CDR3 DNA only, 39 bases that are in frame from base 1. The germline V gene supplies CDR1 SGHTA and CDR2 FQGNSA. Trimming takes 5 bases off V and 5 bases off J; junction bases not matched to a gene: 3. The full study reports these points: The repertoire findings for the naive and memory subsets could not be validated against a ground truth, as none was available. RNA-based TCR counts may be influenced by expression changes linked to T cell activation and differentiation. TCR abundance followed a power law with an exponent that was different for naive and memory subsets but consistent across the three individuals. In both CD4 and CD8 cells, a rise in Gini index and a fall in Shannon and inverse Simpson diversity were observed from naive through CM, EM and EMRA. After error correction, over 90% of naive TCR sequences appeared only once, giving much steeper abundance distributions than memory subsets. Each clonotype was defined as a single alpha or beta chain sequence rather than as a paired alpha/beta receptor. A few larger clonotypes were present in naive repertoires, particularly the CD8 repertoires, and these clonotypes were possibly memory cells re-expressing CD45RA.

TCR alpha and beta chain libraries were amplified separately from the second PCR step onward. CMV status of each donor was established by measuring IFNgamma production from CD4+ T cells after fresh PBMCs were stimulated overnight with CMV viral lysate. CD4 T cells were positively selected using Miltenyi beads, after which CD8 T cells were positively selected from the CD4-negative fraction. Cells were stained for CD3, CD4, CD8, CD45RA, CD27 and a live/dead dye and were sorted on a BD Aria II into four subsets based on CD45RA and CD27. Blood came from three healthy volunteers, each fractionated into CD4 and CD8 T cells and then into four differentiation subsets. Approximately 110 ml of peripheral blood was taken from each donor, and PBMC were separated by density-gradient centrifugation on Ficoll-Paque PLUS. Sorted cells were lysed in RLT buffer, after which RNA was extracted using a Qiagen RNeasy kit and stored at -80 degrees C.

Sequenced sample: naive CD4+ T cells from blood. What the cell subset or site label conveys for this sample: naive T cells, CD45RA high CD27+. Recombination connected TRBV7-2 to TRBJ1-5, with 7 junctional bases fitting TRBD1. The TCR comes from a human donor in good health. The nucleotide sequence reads TGTGCCAGCAGCCGCGACAGGGATCAGCCCCAGCATTTT. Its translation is CASSRDRDQPQHF.